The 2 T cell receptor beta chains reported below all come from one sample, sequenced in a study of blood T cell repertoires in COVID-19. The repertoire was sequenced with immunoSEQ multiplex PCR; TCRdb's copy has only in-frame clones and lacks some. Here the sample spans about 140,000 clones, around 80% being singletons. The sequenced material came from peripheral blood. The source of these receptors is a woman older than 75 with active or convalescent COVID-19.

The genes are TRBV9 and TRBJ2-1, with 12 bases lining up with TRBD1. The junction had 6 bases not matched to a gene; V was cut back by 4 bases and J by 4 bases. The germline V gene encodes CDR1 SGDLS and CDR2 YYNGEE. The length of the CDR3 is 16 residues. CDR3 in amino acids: CASSTGTGGVYNEQFF. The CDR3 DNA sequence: TGTGCCAGCAGCACGGGGACAGGGGGCGTGTACAATGAGCAGTTCTTC.

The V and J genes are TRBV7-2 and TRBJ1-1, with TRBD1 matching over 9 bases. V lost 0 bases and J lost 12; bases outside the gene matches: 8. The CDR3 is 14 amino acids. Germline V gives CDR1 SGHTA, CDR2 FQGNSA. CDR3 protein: CASSLAAGQGSSFF. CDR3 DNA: TGTGCCAGCAGCTTAGCGGCCGGACAGGGGTCGTCTTTCTTT.